Below, 8 T cell receptor beta chains from the same sample are listed, as sequenced in a study of cytomegalovirus exposure and HLA in healthy donors. The primer mix had 60 Vbeta and 13 Jbeta primers. This table comes from immunoSEQ multiplex PCR, and its TCRdb copy is limited to in-frame clones, with some not included. The sample has 100,000 or so clones; roughly an eighth are singletons. The sequenced sample was PBMCs. The receptors derive from a man aged 35 to 55 in good health and CMV-seropositive.

The rearrangement uses TRBV6-5 and TRBJ1-1, with D tentatively TRBD1 (6 bases). Germline CDR1 is MNHEY and CDR2 is SVGAGI. CDR3 length equals 12 residues. Trimming pared 5 bases from V and 7 bases from J, leaving 11 bases between. The CDR3 DNA reads TGTGCCAGCAGTCGGCAGGGGTTTGAAGCTTTCTTT. Residues: CASSRQGFEAFF.

This clone showed up just a few times. V and J are TRBV15 and TRBJ2-7, with D perhaps TRBD1 (5 bases). This CDR3 is 13 amino acids long. Germline V gives CDR1 LNHNV, CDR2 YYDKDF (reference sequence). Trimming left V 3 bases short and J 4 bases short, with 10 bases between. The CDR3 region is CATSSLRDYEQYF. CDR3 sequence (DNA): TGTGCCACCAGCAGTCTCAGGGATTACGAGCAGTACTTC.

Only a few counts were recorded for this clone. CDR3 DNA: TGTGCCAGCAGCGTAGGATCAGGGTCCGAGCAGTACTTC. This encodes CASSVGSGSEQYF. The chain couples TRBV9 to TRBJ2-7, with a possible D match to TRBD1 (5 bases). Germline V gene data show CDR1 as SGDLS and CDR2 as YYNGEE. Trimming pared 0 bases from V and 6 bases from J, leaving 10 bases between. The CDR3 has 13 residues.

This clone was counted a few times. The chain carries TRBV5-6 and TRBJ1-1; D is ambiguous. V lost 2 bases and J 11 bases, leaving 19 bases between the germline ends. Germline CDR1 and CDR2: SGHDT and YYEEEE. The CDR3 contains 14 residues. The CDR3: CASSFPPGSSEAFF. The CDR3 coding sequence is TGTGCCAGCAGCTTCCCCCCGGGGTCGTCAGAGGCTTTCTTT.

The rearrangement joins TRBV7-2 to TRBJ1-5; D gene uncertain. Germline V gene lookup returns CDR1 SGHTA and CDR2 FQGNSA. The CDR3 runs 15 residues. V dropped 2 bases and J dropped 4 bases, with 12 bases sitting between them. Here the CDR3 reads CASSLRPQTNQPQHF. The CDR3 coding sequence is TGTGCCAGCAGCTTACGCCCCCAGACTAATCAGCCCCAGCATTTT. Full variable domain (rest looked up from reference TRBV7-2 and TRBJ1-5): GAGVSQSPSNKVTEKGKDVELRCDPISGHTALYWYRQSLGQGLEFLIYFQGNSAPDKSGLPSDRFSAERTGGSVSTLTIQRTQQEDSAVYLCASSLRPQTNQPQHFGDGTRLSIL.

This rearrangement joins TRBV9 to TRBJ2-1; TRBD2 aligns across 10 bases. Per the germline V gene, CDR1 is SGDLS and CDR2 is YYNGEE. J lost 8 bases, V lost 4 bases, and 3 bases had no gene match. This CDR3 contains 13 residues. In DNA, the CDR3 is TGTGCCAGCAGCCCACTAGCGGGACATGAGCAGTTCTTC. It yields the protein CASSPLAGHEQFF.

This clone came up a few times. The chain carries TRBV28 and TRBJ2-5, with 11 bases matching TRBD2. V trimming: 6 bases; J trimming: 4 bases; junction bases outside the gene matches: 4. CDR1 MDHEN and CDR2 SYDVKM come from the germline V gene. The length of the CDR3 is 14 residues. CDR3 nucleotide sequence: TGTGCCAGCAGACTAGCGGGAGATATAGAGACCCAGTACTTC. Translated: CASRLAGDIETQYF.

The chain recombines TRBV5-1 with TRBJ2-5; D is perhaps TRBD1 (5 bases). Germline CDR1 is SGHRS and CDR2 is YFSETQ. CDR3 size: 13 residues. Trimming stripped 4 bases from V and 5 bases from J, with 12 bases between. This CDR3 reads CASSGANYETQYF. In nucleotides, the CDR3 is TGCGCCAGCAGCGGGGCTAACTATGAGACCCAGTACTTC.